A single T cell receptor beta chain is shown here with its context. Its antigen is unidentified. This sample was taken from a study of blood T cells in healthy people across ages. Study-wide findings and caveats: The percentage of naive T cells correlated strongly with TCR beta diversity. Diversity estimates drawn from one million T cells were deemed underestimates.

Combining a sample-barcoded 5' primer with a J-beta primer mix, a second PCR ran for 7 to 11 cycles. TCRdb independently ran MiXCR on the 5' RACE reads; one entry per CDR3 protein. The sample yields about 1.8 million distinct CDR3 sequences, roughly 50% seen once. CDR1 is MNHEY and CDR2 is SVGEGT in the germline V gene. The CDR3 consists of 14 residues. This clonotype was obtained from a middle-aged woman in good health. Input material: blood. The chain carries TRBV6-2 or TRBV6-3 and TRBJ2-7, with D unclear. The DNA end favors TRBJ2-5, so the J call may be wrong. The chain's CDR3 is CASSYSNRLETQYF. CDR3 bases: TGTGCCAGCAGTTACTCGAATCGATTAGAGACCCAGTACTTC.